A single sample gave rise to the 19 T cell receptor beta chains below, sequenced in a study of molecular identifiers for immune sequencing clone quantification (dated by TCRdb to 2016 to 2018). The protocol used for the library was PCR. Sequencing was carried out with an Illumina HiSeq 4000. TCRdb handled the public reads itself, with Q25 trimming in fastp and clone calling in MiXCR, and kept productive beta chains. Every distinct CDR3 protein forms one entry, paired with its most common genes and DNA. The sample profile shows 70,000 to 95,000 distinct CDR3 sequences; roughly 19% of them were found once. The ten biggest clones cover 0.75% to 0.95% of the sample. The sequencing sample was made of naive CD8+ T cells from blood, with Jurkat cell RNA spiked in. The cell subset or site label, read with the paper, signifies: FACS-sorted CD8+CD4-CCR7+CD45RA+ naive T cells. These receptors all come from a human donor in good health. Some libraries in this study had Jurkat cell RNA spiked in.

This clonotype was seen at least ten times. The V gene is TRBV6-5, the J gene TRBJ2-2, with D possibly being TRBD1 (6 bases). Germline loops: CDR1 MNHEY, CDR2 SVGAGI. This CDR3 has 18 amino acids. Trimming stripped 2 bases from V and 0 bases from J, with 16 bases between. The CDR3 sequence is CASSYRRPQGSNTGELFF. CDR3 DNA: TGTGCCAGCAGTTACAGGAGGCCACAGGGATCGAACACCGGGGAGCTGTTTTTT.

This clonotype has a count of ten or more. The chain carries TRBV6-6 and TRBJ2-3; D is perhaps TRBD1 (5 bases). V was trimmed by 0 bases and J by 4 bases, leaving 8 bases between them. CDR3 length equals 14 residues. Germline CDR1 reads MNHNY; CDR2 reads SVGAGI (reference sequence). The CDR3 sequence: CASSYSPRADTQYF. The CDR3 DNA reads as TGTGCCAGCAGTTACTCGCCCAGGGCAGATACGCAGTATTTT.

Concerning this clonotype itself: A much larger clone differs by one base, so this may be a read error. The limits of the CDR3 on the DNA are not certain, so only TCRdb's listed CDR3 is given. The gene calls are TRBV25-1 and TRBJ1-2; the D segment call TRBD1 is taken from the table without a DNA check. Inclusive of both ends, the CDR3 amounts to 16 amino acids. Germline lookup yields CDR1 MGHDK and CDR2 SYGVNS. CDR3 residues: CASSDRRTGVGYGNTF.

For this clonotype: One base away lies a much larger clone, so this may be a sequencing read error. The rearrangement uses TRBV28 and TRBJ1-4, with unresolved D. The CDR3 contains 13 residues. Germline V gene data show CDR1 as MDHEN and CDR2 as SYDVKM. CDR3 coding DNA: TGTGCCAGCAGTTTATGCACTGCGGGCGCCGGGCTTTTT. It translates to CASSLCTAGAGLF.

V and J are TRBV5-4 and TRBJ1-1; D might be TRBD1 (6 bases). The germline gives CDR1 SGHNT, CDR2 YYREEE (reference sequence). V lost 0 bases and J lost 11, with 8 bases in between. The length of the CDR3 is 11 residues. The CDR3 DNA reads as TGTGCCAGCAGCTTGGCAGGGGCTGCTTTCTTT. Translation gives CASSLAGAAFF.

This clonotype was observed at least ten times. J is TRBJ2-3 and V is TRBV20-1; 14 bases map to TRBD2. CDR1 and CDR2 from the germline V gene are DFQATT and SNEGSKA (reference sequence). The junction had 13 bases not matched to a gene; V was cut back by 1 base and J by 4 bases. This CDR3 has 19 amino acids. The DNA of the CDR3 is TGCAGTGCTAGAGCCCGACTAGCGGGGGGGCCGTACCCTCCAGATACGCAGTATTTT. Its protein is CSARARLAGGPYPPDTQYF.

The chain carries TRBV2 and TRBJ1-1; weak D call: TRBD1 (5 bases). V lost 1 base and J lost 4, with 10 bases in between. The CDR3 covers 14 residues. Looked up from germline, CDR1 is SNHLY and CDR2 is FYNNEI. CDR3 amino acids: CASSEGPGPTEAFF. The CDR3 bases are TGTGCCAGCAGTGAAGGTCCGGGGCCCACTGAAGCTTTCTTT. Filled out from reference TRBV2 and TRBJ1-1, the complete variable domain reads EPEVTQTPSHQVTQMGQEVILRCVPISNHLYFYWYRQILGQKVEFLVSFYNNEISEKSEIFDDQFSVERPDGSNFTLKIRSTKLEDSAMYFCASSEGPGPTEAFFGQGTRLTVV.

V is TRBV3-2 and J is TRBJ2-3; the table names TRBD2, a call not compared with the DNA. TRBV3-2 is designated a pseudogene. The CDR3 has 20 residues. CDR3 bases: TGTGCCAGCAGCCAAGAAGGGAAAGGGGGACTAGCGGGAAGCACAGATACGCAGTATTTT. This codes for CASSQEGKGGLAGSTDTQYF.

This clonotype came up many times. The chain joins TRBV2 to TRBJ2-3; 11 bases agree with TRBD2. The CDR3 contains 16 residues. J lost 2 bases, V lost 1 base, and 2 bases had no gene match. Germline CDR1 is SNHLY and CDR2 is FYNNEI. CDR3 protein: CASSEGSGRATDTQYF. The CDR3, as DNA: TGTGCCAGCAGTGAAGGTAGCGGGAGGGCCACAGATACGCAGTATTTT.

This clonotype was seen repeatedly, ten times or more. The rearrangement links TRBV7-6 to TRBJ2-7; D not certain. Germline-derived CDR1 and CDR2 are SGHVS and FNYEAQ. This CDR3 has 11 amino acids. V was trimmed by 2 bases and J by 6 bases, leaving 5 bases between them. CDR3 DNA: TGTGCCAGCAGCTTAACTGGCGAGCAGTACTTC. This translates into CASSLTGEQYF.

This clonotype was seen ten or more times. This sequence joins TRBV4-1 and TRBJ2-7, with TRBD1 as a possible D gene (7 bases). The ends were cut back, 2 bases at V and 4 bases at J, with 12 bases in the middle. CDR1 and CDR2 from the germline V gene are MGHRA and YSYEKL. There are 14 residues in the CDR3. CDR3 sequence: CASSQRSGGYEQYF. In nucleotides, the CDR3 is TGCGCCAGCAGCCAACGATCAGGGGGGTACGAGCAGTACTTC.

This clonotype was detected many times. CDR3 residues: CASSLESSNVLTF. DNA of the CDR3: TGTGCCAGCAGCTTGGAATCCTCGAACGTCCTGACTTTC. The chain combines TRBV13 with TRBJ2-6; D ambiguous. The CDR3 sequence is 13 residues long. V shed 3 bases and J shed 10 bases, with 10 bases lying between them. The V gene's germline CDR1 is PRHDT and CDR2 FYEKMQ (reference sequence).

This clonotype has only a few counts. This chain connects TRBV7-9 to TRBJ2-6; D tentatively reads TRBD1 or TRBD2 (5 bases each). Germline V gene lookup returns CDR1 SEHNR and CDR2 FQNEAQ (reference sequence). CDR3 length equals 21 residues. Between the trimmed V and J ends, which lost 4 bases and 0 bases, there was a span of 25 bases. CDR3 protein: CASSSNRDGPPVYSGANVLTF. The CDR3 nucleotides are TGTGCCAGCAGCTCGAACCGGGACGGACCCCCAGTGTACTCTGGGGCCAACGTCCTGACTTTC.

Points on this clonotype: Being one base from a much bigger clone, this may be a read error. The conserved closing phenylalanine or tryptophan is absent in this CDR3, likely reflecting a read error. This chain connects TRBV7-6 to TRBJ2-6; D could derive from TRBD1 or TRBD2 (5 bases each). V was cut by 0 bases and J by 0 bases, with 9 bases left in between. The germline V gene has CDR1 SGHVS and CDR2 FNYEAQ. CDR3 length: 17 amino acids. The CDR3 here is CASSLARGGSGANVLTL. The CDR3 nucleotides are TGTGCCAGCAGCTTAGCGCGTGGGGGCTCTGGGGCCAACGTCCTGACTCTC.

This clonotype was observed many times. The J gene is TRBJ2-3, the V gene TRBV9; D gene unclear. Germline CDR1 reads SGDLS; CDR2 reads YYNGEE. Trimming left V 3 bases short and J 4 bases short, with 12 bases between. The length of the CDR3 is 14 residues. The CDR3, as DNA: TGTGCCAGCAGCGAGCGAGATATTCCAGATACGCAGTATTTT. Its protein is CASSERDIPDTQYF.

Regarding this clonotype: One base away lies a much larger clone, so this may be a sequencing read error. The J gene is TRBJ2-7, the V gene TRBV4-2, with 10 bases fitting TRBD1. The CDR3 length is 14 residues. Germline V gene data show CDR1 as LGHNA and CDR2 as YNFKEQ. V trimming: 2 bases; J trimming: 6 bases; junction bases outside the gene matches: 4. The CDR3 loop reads CASSQPGQGCEQYF. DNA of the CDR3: TGTGCCAGCAGCCAACCGGGACAGGGGTGCGAGCAGTACTTC.

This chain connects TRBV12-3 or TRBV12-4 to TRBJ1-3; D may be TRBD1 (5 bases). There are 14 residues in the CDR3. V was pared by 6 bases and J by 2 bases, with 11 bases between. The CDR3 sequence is CASSLTVTGNTIYF. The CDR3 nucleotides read TGTGCCAGCAGCCTGACAGTTACTGGAAACACCATATATTTT.

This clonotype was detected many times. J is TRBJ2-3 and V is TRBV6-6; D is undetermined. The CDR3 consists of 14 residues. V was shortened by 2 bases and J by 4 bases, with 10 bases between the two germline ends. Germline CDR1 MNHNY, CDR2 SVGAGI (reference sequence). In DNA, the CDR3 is TGTGCCAGCAGTTACGCCTACAATGCAGATACGCAGTATTTT. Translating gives CASSYAYNADTQYF.

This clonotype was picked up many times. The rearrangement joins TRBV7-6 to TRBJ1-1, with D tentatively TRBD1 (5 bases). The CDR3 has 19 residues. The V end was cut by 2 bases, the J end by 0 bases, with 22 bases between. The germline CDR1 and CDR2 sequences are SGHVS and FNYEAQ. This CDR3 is CASSLPILPGPRLNTEAFF. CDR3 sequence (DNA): TGTGCCAGCAGCTTACCCATCCTCCCGGGACCGAGATTGAACACTGAAGCTTTCTTT.